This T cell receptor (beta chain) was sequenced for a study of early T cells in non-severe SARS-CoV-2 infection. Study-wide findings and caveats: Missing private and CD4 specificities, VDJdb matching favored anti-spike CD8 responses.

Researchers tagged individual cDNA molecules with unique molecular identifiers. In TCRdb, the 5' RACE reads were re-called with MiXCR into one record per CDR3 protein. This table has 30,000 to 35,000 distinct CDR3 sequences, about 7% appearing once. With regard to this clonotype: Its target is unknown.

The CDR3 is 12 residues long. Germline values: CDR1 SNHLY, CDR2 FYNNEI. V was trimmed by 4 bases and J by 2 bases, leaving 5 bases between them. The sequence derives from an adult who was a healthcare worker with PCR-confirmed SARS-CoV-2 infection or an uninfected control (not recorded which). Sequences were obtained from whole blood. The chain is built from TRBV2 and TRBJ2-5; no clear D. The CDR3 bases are TGTGCCAGCAGTGGCCAGCAAGAGACCCAGTACTTC. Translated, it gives CASSGQQETQYF.